Listed below are T cell receptor beta chains from one sample, sequenced in a study of blood T cell repertoires in COVID-19. Profiled with immunoSEQ multiplex PCR; TCRdb holds only in-frame clones, not every one. The table has 180,000 or so clones, approximately 85% seen once; the top ten hold approximately 11%. The sequenced sample was peripheral blood. These receptors originate from a human donor with active or convalescent COVID-19. The donor label of this sample is uncertain. The CDR3 runs from the conserved cysteine through the conserved F or W.

V gene: TRBV9
CDR3 protein: CASGRLAGTNTGELFF

V gene: TRBV7-2
CDR3 protein: CASSLSGGWTEAFF

V gene: TRBV11-2
CDR3 protein: CASSPQGWGEAFF

V gene: TRBV5-4
CDR3 protein: CASSLSLNTEAFF

V gene: TRBV25-1
CDR3 protein: CASSGSGSLNEKLFF

V gene: TRBV6-2/TRBV6-3
CDR3 protein: CASSYLAGDEQFF

V gene: TRBV2
CDR3 protein: CASSWDRENYGYTF

V gene: TRBV20-1
CDR3 protein: CSASRQLAGADTQYF

V gene: TRBV3-1/TRBV3-2
CDR3 protein: CASSPQEDNEQFF

V gene: TRBV13
CDR3 protein: CASSILTPSRGTEAFF

V gene: TRBV29-1
CDR3 protein: CSVGQTYSDTQYF

V gene: TRBV29-1
CDR3 protein: CSVEDTRGRGELFF

V gene: TRBV19
CDR3 protein: CASHRDREGEGYTF

V gene: TRBV7-8
CDR3 protein: CATLHNEQFF

V gene: TRBV2
CDR3 protein: CASSLTGGRFVETQYF

V gene: TRBV28
CDR3 protein: CASSLGGRNSGYTF

V gene: TRBV30
CDR3 protein: CAWSRSSGGADTQYF

V gene: TRBV7-8
CDR3 protein: CASSPDGARGELFF

V gene: TRBV9
CDR3 protein: CASSPPGGVAGGHTDTQYF

V gene: TRBV27
CDR3 protein: CASSLRRTGGVNTEAFF

V gene: TRBV24-1
CDR3 protein: CATSDLAAGETQYF

V gene: TRBV27
CDR3 protein: CASSWDRSSYEQYF

V gene: TRBV5-1
CDR3 protein: CASSLIPGDTIYF

V gene: TRBV9
CDR3 protein: CASSVDWGRLGSVWQYF

V gene: TRBV5-5
CDR3 protein: CASRRDNTGELFF

V gene: TRBV29-1
CDR3 protein: CSVELGTGDEQYF

V gene: TRBV5-4
CDR3 protein: CASSQTSGTYNEQFF

V gene: TRBV5-1
CDR3 protein: CASSFTGTTGNNEQFF

V gene: TRBV11-2
CDR3 protein: CASSLGGGSTDTQYF

V gene: TRBV6-1
CDR3 protein: CASSEWGTGGETQYF

V gene: TRBV5-6
CDR3 protein: CASSPSRASYNEQFF

V gene: TRBV28
CDR3 protein: CASSLGQVTEAFF

V gene: TRBV5-1
CDR3 protein: CASSLRSQGANLYGYTF

V gene: TRBV3-1/TRBV3-2
CDR3 protein: CASSLGQGSTEAFF

V gene: TRBV27
CDR3 protein: CASSPFPYYNEQFF

V gene: TRBV7-9
CDR3 protein: CASPPGGSNQPQHF

V gene: TRBV30
CDR3 protein: CAWSGLAGTKETQYF

V gene: TRBV28
CDR3 protein: CASTPGQGFQPQHF

V gene: TRBV6-2/TRBV6-3
CDR3 protein: CASSYVRIKSTAPFDNEQFF

V gene: TRBV5-1
CDR3 protein: CASSYSGGQETQYF

V gene: TRBV6-6
CDR3 protein: CASSYPGTEYGYTF

V gene: TRBV5-1
CDR3 protein: CASSLQGILREKLFF

V gene: TRBV15
CDR3 protein: CATSTGGFSGANVLTF

V gene: TRBV27
CDR3 protein: CASRDGDRAGGLYNEQFF

V gene: TRBV7-7
CDR3 protein: CASRLAGGAGELFF

V gene: TRBV7-2
CDR3 protein: CASSLGTSGRAQFF

V gene: TRBV10-1
CDR3 protein: CASSESWGSTYEQYF

V gene: TRBV2
CDR3 protein: CASSPPGANYGYTF

V gene: TRBV12-3/TRBV12-4
CDR3 protein: CASRRGKGNTIYF

V gene: TRBV24-1
CDR3 protein: CATSDVGTAPLKRSYEQYF

V gene: TRBV18
CDR3 protein: CASSPLKGQGVYNEQFF

V gene: TRBV2
CDR3 protein: CASRRREWEGEQYF

V gene: TRBV12-5
CDR3 protein: CASGGRTRDITGELFF

V gene: TRBV2
CDR3 protein: CASRQSGGRTRDTGELFF

V gene: TRBV20-1
CDR3 protein: CRGGGGAEAFF

V gene: TRBV7-9
CDR3 protein: CASSFTGTATEAFF

V gene: TRBV6-5
CDR3 protein: CASSYSGRGRRTEAFF

V gene: TRBV27
CDR3 protein: CASKLALRDRGNFF

V gene: TRBV5-6
CDR3 protein: CASTQNRDRVLRERGEQFF

V gene: TRBV2
CDR3 protein: CASSGLLLGGDTQYF